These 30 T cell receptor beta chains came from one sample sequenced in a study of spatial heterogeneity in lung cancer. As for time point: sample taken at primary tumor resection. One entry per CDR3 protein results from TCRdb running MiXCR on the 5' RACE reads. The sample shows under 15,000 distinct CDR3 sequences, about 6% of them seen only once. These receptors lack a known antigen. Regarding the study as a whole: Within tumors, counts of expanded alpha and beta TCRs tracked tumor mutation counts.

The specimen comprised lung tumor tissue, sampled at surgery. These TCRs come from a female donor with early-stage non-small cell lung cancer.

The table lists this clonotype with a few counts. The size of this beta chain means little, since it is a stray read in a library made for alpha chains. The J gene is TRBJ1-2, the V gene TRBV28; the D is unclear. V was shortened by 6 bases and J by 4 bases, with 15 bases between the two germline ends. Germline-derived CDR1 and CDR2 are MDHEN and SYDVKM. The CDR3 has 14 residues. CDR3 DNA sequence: TGTGCCAGCAGACCTACTCAGGCGCTCTATGGCTACACCTTC. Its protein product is CASRPTQALYGYTF.

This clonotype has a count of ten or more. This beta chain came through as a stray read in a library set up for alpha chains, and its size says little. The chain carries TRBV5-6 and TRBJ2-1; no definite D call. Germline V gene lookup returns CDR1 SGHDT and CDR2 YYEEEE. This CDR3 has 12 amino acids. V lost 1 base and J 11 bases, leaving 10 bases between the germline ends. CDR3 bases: TGTGCCAGCAGCTTGCGTCAGATAAAGCAGTTCTTC. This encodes CASSLRQIKQFF.

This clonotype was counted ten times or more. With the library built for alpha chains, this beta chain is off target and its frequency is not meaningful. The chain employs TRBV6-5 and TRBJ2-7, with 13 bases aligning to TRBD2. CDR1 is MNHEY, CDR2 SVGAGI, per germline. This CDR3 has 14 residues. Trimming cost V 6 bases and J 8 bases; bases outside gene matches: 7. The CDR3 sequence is CASSQGLAGNKQYF. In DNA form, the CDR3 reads TGTGCCAGCAGCCAGGGACTAGCGGGGAACAAGCAGTACTTC.

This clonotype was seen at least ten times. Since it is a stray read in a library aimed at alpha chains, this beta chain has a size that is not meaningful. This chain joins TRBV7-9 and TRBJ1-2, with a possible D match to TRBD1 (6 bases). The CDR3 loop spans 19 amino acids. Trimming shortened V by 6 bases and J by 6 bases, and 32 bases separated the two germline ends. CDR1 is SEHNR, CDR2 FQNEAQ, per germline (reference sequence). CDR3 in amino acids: CASSPAGTKESVFLNGYTF. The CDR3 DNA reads TGTGCCAGCAGTCCTGCCGGGACAAAGGAATCCGTATTCCTAAATGGCTACACCTTC.

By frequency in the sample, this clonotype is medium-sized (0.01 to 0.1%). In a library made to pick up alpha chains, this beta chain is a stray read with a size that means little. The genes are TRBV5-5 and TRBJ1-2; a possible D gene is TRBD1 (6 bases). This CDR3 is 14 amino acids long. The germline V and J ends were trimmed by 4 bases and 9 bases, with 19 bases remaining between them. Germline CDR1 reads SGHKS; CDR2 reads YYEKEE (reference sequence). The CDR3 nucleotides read TGTGCCAGCAGCACCCGCCTGGACAGATCGAGCTACACCTTC. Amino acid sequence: CASSTRLDRSSYTF.

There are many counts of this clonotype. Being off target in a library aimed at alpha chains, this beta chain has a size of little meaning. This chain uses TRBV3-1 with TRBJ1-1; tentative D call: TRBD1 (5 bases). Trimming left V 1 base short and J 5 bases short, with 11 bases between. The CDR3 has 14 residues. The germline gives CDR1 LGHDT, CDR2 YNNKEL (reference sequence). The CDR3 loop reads CASSQGPEGTEAFF. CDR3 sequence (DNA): TGTGCCAGCAGCCAAGGGCCTGAGGGGACTGAAGCTTTCTTT. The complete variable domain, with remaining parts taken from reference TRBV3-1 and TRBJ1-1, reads DTAVSQTPKYLVTQMGNDKSIKCEQNLGHDTMYWYKQDSKKFLKIMFSYNNKELIINETVPNRFSPKSPDKAHLNLHINSLELGDSAVYFCASSQGPEGTEAFFGQGTRLTVV.

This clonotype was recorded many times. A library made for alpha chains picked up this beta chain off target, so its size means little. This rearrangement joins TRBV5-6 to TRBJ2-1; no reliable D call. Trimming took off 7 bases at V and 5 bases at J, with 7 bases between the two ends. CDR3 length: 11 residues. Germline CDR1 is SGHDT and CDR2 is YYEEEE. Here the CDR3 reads CASHSNNEQFF. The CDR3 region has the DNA TGTGCCAGCCATTCTAACAATGAGCAGTTCTTC.

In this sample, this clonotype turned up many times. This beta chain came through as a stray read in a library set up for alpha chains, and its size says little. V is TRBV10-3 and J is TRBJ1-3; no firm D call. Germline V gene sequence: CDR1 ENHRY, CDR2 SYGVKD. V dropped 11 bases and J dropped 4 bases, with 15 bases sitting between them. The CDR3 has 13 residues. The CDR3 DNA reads TGTGCCCATCGGGAGGGTAGAGGAAACACCATATATTTT. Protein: CAHREGRGNTIYF.

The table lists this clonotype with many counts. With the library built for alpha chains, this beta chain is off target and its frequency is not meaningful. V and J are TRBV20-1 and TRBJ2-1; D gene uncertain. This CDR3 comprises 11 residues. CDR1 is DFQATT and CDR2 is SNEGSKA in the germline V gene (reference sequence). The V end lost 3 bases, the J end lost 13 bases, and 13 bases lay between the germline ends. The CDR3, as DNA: TGCAGTGCTAGTGCGCAGGTCAGCCAGTTCTTC. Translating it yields CSASAQVSQFF.

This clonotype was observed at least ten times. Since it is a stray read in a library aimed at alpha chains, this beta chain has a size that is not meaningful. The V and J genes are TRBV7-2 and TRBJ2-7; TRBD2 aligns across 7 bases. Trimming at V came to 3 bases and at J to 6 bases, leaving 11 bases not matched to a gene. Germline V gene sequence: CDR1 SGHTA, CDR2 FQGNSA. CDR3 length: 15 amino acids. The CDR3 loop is CASSFTRAGTREQYF. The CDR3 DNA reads TGTGCCAGCAGCTTTACGAGAGCGGGGACCCGCGAGCAGTACTTC.

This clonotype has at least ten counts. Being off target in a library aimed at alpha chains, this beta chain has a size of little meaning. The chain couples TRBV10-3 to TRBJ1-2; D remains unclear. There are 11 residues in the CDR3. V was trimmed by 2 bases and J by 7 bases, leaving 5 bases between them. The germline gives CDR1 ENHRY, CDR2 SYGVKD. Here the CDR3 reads CAISEGFGYTF. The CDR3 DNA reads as TGTGCCATCAGTGAGGGTTTTGGCTACACCTTC.

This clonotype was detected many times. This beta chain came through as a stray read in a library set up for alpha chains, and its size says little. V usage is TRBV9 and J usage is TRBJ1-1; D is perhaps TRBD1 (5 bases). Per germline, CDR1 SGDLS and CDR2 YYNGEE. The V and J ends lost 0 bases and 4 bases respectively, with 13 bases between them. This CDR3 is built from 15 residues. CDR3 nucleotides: TGTGCCAGCAGCGTAGAGCCAGGGTTGGGCACTGAAGCTTTCTTT. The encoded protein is CASSVEPGLGTEAFF.

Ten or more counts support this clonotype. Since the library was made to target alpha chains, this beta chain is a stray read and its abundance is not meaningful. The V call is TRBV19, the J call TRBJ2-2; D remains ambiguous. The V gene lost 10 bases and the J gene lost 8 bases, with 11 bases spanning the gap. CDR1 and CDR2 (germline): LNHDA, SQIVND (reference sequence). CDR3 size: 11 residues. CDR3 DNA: TGTGCCACTCGCCGACCGGGGGAGCTGTTTTTT. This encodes CATRRPGELFF.

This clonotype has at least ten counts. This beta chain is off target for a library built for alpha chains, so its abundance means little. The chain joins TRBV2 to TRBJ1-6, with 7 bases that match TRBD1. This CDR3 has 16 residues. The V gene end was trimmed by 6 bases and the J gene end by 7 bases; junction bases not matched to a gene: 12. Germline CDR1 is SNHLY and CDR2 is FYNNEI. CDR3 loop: CASRTRQGFGNSPLHF. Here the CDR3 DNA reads TGTGCCAGCAGGACGAGACAGGGTTTCGGAAATTCACCCCTCCACTTT.

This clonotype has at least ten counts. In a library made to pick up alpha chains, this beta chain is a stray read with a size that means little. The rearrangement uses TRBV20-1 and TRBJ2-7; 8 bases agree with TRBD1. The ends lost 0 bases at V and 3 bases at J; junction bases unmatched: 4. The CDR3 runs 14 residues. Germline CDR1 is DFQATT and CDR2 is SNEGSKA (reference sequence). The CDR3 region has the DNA TGCAGTGCTAGAGACGGGACAGGAGACTACGAGCAGTACTTC. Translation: CSARDGTGDYEQYF.

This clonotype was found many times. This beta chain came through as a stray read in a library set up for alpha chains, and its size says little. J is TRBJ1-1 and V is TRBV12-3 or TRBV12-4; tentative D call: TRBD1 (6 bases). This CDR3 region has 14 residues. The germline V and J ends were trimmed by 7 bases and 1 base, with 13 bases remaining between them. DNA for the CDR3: TGTGCCAGCACCCGGGGGGCTTCGAACACTGAAGCTTTCTTT. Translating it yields CASTRGASNTEAFF.

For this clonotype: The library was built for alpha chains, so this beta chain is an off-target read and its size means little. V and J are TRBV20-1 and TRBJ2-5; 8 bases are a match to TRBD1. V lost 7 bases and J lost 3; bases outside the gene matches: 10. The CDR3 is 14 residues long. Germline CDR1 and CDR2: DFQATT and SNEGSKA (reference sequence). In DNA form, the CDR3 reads TGCAGTGGTCACAGGGGGAATGTAGAAGAGACCCAGTACTTC. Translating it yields CSGHRGNVEETQYF.

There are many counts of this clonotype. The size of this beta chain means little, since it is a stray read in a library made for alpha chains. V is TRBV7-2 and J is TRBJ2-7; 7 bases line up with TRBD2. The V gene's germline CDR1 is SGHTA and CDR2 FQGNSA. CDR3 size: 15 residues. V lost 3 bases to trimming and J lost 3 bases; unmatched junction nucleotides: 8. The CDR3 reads CASSLRAGRDYEQYF. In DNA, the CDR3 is TGTGCCAGCAGCTTGAGGGCAGGGAGGGACTACGAGCAGTACTTC.

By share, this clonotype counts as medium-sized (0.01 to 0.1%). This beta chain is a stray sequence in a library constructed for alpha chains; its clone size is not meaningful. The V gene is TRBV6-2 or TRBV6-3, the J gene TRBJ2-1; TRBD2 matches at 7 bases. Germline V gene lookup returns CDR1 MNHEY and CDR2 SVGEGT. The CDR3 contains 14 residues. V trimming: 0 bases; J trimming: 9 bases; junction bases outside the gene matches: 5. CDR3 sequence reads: CASSYSGGFVEQFF. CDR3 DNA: TGTGCCAGCAGTTACTCCGGGGGGTTTGTTGAGCAGTTCTTC.

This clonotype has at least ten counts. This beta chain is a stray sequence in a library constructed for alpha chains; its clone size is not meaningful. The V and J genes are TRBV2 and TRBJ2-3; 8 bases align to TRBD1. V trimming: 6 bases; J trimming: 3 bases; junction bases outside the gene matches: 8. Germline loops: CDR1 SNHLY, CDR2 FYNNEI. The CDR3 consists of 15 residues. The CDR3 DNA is TGTGCCAGCAGCAAAAACAGGGGGAGGACAGATACGCAGTATTTT. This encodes CASSKNRGRTDTQYF.

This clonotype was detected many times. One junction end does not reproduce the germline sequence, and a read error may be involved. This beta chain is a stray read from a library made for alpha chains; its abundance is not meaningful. This CDR3 reads CASSLALDSYNEQFF. The CDR3 DNA sequence: TGTGCTAGCAGCTTAGCACTGGACTCCTACAATGAGCAGTTCTTC. V and J are TRBV7-7 and TRBJ2-1; D unclear. The CDR3 extends over 15 amino acids. The germline V gene has CDR1 SSHAT and CDR2 FNYEAQ (reference sequence).

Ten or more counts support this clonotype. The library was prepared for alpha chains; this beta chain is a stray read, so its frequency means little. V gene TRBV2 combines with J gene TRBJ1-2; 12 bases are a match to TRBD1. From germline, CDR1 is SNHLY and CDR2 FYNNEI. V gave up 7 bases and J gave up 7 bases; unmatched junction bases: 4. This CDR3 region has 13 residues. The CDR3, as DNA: TGTGCCAGCACTGGGACAGGGGGCCCTGGCTACACCTTC. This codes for CASTGTGGPGYTF.

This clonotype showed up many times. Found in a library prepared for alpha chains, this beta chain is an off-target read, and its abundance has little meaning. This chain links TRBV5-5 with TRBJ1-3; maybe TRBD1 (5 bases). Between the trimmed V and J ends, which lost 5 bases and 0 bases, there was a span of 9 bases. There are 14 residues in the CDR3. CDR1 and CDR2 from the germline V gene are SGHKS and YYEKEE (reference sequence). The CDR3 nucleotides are TGTGCCAGCAGTTGGGGGTCCTCTGGAAACACCATATATTTT. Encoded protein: CASSWGSSGNTIYF.

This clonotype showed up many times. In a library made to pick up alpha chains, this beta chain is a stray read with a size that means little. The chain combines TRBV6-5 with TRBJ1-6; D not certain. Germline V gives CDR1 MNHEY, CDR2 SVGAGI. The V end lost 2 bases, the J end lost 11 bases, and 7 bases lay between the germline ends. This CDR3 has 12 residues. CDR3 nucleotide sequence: TGTGCCAGCAGTTACGGGAGGCCACCCCTCCACTTT. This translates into CASSYGRPPLHF.

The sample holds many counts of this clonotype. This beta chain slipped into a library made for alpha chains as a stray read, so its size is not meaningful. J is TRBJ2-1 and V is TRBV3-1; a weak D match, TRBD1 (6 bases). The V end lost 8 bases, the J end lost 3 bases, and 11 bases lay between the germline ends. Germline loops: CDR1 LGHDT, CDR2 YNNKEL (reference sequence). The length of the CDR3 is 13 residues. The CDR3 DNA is TGTGCCAGCTGGGGCAGGGGCTACAATGAGCAGTTCTTC. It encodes CASWGRGYNEQFF.

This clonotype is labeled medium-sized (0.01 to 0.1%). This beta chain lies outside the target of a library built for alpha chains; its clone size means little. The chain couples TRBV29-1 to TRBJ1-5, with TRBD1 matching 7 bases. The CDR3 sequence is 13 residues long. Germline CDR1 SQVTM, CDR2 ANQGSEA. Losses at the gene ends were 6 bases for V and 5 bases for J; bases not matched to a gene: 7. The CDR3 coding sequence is TGCAGCGTGAGAGACAGGGCCGATCAGCCCCAGCATTTT. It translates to CSVRDRADQPQHF.

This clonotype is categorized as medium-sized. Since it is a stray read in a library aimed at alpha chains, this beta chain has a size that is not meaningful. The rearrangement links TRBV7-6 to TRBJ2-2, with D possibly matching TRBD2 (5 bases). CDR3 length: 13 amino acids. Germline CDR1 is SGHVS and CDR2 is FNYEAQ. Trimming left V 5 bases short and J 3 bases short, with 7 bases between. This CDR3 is CASSKRYTGELFF. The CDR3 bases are TGTGCCAGCAGCAAGCGGTACACCGGGGAGCTGTTTTTT.

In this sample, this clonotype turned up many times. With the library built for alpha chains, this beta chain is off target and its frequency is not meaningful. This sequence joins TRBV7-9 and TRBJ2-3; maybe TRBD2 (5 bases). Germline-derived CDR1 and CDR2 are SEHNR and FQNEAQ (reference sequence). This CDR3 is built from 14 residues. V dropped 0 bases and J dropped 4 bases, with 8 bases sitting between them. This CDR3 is CASSLAGVSDTQYF. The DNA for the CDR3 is TGTGCCAGCAGCTTAGCGGGAGTGTCAGATACGCAGTATTTT.

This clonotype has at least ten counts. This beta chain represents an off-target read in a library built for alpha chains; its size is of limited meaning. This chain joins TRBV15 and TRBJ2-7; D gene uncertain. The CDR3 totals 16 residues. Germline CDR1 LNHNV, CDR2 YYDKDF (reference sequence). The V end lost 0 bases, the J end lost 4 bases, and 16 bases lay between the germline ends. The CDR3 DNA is TGTGCCACCAGCAGAGATTTAACACAAGGCCCTTACGAGCAGTACTTC. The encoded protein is CATSRDLTQGPYEQYF.

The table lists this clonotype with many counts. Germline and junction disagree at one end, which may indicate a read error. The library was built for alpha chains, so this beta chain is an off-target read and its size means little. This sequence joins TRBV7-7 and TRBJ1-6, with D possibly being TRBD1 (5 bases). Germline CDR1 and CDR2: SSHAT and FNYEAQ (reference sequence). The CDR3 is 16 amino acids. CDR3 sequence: CASRPTGEIWNSPLHF. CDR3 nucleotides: TGTGCTAGCAGGCCTACAGGCGAAATATGGAATTCACCCCTCCACTTT.